This T cell receptor beta chain was retrieved from a study of identical twins. CDR3 size: 16 residues. CDR1 LNHNV and CDR2 YYDKDF come from the germline V gene (reference sequence). The ends lost 4 bases at V and 4 bases at J; junction bases unmatched: 8. Using its own MiXCR run on the 5' RACE reads, TCRdb lists one record per CDR3 protein. The sample consists of some 500,000 distinct CDR3 sequences, 13% to 15% of them appearing once. The same specimen was also included in a second study, on yellow fever vaccine responses in identical twins.

The sequenced sample was CD4+ T cells sorted from blood. This sequence was found in a young woman in good health. The rearrangement links TRBV15 to TRBJ2-3; 10 positions match TRBD2. CDR3 sequence: CATSTEAGGFPDTQYF. The CDR3 DNA follows: TGTGCCACCAGCACGGAAGCGGGAGGGTTCCCAGATACGCAGTATTTT.